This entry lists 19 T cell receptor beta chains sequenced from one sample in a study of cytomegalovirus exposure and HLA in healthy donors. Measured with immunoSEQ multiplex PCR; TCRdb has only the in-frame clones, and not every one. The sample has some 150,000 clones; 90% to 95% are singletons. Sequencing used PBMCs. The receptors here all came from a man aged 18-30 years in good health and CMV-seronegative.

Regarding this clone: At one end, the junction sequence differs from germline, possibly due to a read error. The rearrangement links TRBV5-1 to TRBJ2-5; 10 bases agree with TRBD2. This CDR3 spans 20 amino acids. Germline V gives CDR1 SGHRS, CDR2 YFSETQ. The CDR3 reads CASHPRTSGEGERRGMPQYF. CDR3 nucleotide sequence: TGCGCCAGCCACCCCCGGACTAGCGGTGAGGGGGAGAGGCGCGGAATGCCCCAATACTTC.

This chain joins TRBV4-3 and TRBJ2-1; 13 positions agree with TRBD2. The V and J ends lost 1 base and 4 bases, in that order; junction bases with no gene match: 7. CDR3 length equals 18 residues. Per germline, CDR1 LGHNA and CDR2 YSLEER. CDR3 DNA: TGCGCCAGCAGCCAAGTTCAGAAGGGACTAGCGGGGTACAATGAGCAGTTCTTC. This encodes CASSQVQKGLAGYNEQFF.

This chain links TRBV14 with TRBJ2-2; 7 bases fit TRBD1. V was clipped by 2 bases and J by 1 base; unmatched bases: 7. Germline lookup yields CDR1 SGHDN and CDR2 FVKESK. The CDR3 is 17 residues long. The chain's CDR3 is CASSQFRDSKNTGELFF. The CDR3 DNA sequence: TGTGCCAGCAGCCAATTCAGGGACAGCAAGAACACCGGGGAGCTGTTTTTT.

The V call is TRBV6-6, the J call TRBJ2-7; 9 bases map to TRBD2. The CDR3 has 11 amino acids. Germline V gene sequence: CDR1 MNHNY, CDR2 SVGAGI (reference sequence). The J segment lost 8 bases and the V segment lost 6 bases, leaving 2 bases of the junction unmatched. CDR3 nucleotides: TGTGCCAGCAGCCTAGCGGGAAAGCAGTACGTC. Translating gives CASSLAGKQYV.

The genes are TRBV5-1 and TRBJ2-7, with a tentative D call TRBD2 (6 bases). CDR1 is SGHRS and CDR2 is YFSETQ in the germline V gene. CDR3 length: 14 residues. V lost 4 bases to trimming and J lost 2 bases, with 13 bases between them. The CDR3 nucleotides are TGCGCCAGCAGCCCCGGGACTGAGACCTACGAGCAGTACTTC. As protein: CASSPGTETYEQYF.

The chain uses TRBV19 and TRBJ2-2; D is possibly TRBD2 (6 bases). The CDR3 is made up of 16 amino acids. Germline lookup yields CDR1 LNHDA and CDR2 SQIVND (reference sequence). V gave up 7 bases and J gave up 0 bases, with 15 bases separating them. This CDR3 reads CASNPRLASNTGELFF. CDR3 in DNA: TGTGCCAGTAACCCCCGGCTAGCGTCGAACACCGGGGAGCTGTTTTTT.

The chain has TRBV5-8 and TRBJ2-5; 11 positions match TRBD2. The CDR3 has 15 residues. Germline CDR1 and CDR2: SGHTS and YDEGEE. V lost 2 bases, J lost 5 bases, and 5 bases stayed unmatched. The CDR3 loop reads CASSLLAGAFETQYF. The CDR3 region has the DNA TGTGCCAGCAGCTTACTAGCGGGAGCTTTTGAGACCCAGTACTTC.

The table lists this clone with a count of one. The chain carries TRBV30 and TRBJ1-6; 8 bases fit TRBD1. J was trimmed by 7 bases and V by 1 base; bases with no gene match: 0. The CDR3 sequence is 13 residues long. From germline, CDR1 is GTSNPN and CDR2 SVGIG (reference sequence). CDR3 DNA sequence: TGTGCCTGGAGTGGACAGGGGAATTCACCCCTCCACTTT. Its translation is CAWSGQGNSPLHF.

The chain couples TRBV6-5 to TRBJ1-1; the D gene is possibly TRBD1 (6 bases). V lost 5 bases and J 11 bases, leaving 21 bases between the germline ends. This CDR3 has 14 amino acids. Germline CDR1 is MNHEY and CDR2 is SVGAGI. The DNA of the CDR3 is TGTGCCAGCAGTCCTGGACAGTTCGGGGCCGACGCTTTCTTT. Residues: CASSPGQFGADAFF.

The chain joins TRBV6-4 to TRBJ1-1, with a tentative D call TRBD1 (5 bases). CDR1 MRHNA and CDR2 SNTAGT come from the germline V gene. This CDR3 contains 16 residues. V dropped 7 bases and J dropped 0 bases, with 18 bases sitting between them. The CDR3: CASTGTGWGLNTEAFF. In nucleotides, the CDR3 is TGTGCCAGCACAGGGACTGGGTGGGGATTGAACACTGAAGCTTTCTTT.

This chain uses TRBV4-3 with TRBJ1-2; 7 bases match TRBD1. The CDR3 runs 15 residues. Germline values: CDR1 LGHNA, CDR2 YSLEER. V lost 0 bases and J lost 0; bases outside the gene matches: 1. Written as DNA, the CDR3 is TGCGCCAGCAGCCAAGATGGGACAGCTAACTATGGCTACACCTTC. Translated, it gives CASSQDGTANYGYTF.

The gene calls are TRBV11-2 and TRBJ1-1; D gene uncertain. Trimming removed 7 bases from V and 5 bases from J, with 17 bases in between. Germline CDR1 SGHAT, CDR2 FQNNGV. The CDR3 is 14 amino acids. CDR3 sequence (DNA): TGTGCCAGCAAGGAGCGGGCAGGTAGGACTGAAGCTTTCTTT. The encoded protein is CASKERAGRTEAFF. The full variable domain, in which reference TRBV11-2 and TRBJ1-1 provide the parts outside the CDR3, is EAGVAQSPRYKIIEKRQSVAFWCNPISGHATLYWYQQILGQGPKLLIQFQNNGVVDDSQLPKDRFSAERLKGVDSTLKIQPAKLEDSAVYLCASKERAGRTEAFFGQGTRLTVV.

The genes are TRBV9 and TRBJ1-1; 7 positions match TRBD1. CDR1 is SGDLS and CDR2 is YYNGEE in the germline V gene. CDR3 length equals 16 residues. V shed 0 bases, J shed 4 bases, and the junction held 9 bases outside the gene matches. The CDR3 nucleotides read TGTGCCAGCAGCGTAGGGGTGCGGCAGGGGGGCACTGAAGCTTTCTTT. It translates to CASSVGVRQGGTEAFF.

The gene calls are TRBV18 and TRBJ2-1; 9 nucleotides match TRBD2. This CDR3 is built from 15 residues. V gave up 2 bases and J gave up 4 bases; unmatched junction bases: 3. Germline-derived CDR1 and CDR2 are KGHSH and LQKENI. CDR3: CASSPRLAGYNEQFF. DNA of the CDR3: TGTGCCAGCTCACCAAGGCTAGCGGGGTACAATGAGCAGTTCTTC.

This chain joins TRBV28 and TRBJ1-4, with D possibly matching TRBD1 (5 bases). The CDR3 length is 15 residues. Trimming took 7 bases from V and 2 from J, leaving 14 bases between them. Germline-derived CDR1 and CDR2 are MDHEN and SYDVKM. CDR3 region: CASIWGGRTNEKLFF. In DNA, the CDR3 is TGTGCCAGCATTTGGGGGGGGAGGACTAATGAAAAACTGTTTTTT.

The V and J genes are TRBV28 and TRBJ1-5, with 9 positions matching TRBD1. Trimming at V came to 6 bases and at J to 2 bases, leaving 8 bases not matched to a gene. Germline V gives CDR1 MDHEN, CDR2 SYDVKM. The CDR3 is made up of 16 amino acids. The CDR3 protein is CASRDRGWSGNQPQHF. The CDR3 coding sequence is TGTGCCAGCAGGGACAGGGGATGGTCTGGCAATCAGCCCCAGCATTTT.

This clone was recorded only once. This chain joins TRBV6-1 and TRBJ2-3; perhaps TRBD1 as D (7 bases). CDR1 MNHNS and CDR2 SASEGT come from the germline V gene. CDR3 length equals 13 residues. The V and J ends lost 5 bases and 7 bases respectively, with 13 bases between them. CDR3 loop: CASSQGGPNTQYF. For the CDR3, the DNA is TGTGCCAGCAGTCAGGGGGGCCCGAATACGCAGTATTTT.

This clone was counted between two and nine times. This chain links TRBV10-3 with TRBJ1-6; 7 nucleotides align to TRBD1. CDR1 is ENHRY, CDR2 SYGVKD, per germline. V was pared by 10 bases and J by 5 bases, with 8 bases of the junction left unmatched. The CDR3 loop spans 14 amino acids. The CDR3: CATAPGQNNSPLHF. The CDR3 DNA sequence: TGTGCCACCGCCCCGGGACAGAATAATTCACCCCTCCACTTT.

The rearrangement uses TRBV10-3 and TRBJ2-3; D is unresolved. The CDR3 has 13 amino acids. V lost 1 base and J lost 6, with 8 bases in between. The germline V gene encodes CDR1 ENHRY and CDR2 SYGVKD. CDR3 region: CAISELLSDTQYF. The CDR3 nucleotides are TGTGCCATCAGTGAGTTGTTATCCGATACGCAGTATTTT.